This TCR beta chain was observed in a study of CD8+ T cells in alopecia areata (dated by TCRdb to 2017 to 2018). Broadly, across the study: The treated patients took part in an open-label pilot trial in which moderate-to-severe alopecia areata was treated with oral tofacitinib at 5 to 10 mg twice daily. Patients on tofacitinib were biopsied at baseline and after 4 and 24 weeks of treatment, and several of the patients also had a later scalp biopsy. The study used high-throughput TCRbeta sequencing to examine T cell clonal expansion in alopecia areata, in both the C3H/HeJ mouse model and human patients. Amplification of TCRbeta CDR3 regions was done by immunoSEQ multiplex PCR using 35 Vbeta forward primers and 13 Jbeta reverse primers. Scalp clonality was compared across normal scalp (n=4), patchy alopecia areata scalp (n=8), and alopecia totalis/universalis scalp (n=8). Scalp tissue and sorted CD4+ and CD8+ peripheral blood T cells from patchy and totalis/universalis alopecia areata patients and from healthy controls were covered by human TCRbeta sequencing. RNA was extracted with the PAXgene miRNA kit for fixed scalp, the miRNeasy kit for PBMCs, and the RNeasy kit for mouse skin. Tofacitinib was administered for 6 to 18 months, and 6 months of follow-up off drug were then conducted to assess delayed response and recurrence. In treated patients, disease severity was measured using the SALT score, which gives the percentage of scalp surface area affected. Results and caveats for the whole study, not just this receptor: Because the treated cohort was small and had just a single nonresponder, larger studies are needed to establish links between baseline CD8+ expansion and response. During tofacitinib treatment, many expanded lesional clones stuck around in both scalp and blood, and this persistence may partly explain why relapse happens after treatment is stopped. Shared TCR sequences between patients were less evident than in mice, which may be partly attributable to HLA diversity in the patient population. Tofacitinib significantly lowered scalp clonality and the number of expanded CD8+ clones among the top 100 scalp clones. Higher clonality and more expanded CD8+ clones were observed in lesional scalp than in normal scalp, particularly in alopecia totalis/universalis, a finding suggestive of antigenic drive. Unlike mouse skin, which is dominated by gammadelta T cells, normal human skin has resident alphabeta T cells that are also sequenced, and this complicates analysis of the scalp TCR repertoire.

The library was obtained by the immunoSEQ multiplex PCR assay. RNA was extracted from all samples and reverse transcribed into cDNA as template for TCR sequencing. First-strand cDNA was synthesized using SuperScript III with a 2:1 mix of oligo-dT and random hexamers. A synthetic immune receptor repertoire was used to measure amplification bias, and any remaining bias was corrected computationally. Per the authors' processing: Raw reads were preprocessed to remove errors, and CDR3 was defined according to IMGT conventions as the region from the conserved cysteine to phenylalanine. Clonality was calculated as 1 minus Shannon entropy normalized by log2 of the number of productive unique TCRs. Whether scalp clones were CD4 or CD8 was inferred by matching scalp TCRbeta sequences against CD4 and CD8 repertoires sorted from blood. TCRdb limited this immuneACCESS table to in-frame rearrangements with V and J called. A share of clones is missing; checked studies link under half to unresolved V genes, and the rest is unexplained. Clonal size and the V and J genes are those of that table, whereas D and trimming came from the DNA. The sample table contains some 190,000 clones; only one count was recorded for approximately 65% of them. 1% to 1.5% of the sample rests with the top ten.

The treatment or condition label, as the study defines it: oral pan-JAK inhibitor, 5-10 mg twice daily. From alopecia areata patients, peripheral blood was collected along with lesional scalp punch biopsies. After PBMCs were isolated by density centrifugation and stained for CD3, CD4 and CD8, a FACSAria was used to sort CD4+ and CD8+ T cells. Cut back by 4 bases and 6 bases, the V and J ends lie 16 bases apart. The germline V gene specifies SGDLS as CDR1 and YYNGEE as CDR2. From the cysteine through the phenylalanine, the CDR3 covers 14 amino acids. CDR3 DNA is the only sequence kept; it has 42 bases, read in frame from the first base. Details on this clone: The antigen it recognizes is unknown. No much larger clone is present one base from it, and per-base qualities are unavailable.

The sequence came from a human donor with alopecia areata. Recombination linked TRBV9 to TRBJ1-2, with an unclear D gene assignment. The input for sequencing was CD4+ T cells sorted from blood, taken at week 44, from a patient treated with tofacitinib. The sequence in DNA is TGTGCCAGCAGCCCTAGTCTGGGAGAAAATGGCTACACCTTC. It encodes CASSPSLGENGYTF.